This T cell receptor beta chain is drawn from a study of cytomegalovirus exposure and HLA in healthy donors. A single count supports this clone. The length of the CDR3 is 17 residues. Trimming left V 2 bases short and J 6 bases short, with 22 bases between. CDR1 and CDR2 (germline): SGHNT, YYREEE (reference sequence). PCR primers comprised 60 Vbeta and 13 Jbeta primers. The assay was immunoSEQ multiplex PCR, and TCRdb's table has in-frame clones only and misses some. The sample holds 140,000 to 150,000 clones, 75% seen once. V gene TRBV5-4 combines with J gene TRBJ2-3; D may be TRBD1 (5 bases). The sequenced sample consisted of PBMCs. The source is a man under 40 in good health and CMV-seronegative. The CDR3 here is CASSFTVRADASDTQYF. The CDR3 bases are TGTGCCAGCAGCTTCACGGTCAGGGCTGATGCGTCCGATACGCAGTATTTT.